The subject of this entry is one TCR beta chain. Which antigen it targets is not known. Base qualities are not provided; no much larger clone lies one nucleotide away. The record originates from a study of cytomegalovirus exposure and HLA in healthy donors (dated by TCRdb to 2017 to 2019). Some background on the complete study: According to an earlier analysis of a few hundred of the donors, roughly 180 million T cells yielded roughly 110 million unique TCR beta sequences and approximately 300 Gb of sequence data. Donor age, sex, ethnicity and CMV serostatus were compiled together with the repertoire data. Every discovery cohort repertoire had been produced on one sequencing platform. The study aimed to test whether cataloging public T cell receptors could reveal signatures of past pathogen exposure. Five DR-DQ haplotypes were treated as single units for association and clustering because of strong linkage in the cohort. An earlier analysis of around 640 of the donors used high-throughput TCR beta sequencing to judge whether each TCR beta V gene segment behaved as functional or pseudogenic. Class I and class II HLA loci were covered by the typing at four-digit resolution. The later analysis used no new phenotypic data to find candidate immune exposures, relying instead on TCR beta sequences and their occurrence across donors. Of the roughly 390 genotyped donors, less than 85% were placed in the genetic ancestry cluster associated with self-reported Caucasian donors. An early release covering just under 650 HLA-typed donors comprised about 300 gigabases of sequencing data and 85 million to 100 million unique TCR sequences. Using immunosequencing, the study profiled T cell repertoires from around 670 subjects and related those repertoires to cytomegalovirus serostatus. Among over 350 genotyped donors of the cohort, an average of about 240,000 unique TCR beta nucleotide sequences were sequenced per donor, roughly 20% of them non-productive. To predict cytomegalovirus infection status, the study combined high-throughput TCR immunosequencing, statistical association of individual TCRs with disease status, and machine learning. A later analysis re-analyzed previously published TCR beta repertoires from several hundred donors and added high-resolution HLA genotyping to study TCR occurrence patterns. A separate validation cohort of approximately 130 different subjects was used in addition to the 666-subject first cohort. A later genetic analysis took genome-wide SNP genotypes for about 55% of the 666 donors and used that subset as a discovery cohort. The number of typed donors differed by locus: about 629-630 for A, B, C, DRB1 and DQB1; approximately 540 for DQA1; around 610 for DPA1; and 450 to 480 for DPB1.

CDR1 is given as SGHAT and CDR2 as FQDESV, both from the germline V gene (reference sequence). The junction shows trimming of 5 bases on V and 6 bases on J, and the gene matches do not reach 6 bases of it. Its CDR3 holds 13 amino acids, cysteine through phenylalanine. Left in the record is the CDR3 DNA by itself, 39 bases read in frame from the first base. The cohort was made up of several hundred healthy bone marrow donors. All cohort members were sampled while nominally healthy, although unrecorded immune exposures were likely present. The donor tested CMV seropositive and was one of the 289 seropositive cohort members. A peripheral blood sample was provided by each donor, and peripheral blood mononuclear cells were used for TCR beta sequencing. The Qiagen DNeasy Blood Extraction Kit was used to extract genomic DNA from the blood cell samples. Libraries were made using the immunoSEQ multiplex PCR assay. For the multiplex PCR, a mixture combining 60 forward primers for TCR Vbeta segments and 13 reverse primers for TCR Jbeta segments was used. The CDR3 region of rearranged TCR beta genes was amplified from genomic DNA by a multiplex PCR assay. On the Illumina HiSeq System, the amplified TCR beta libraries were sequenced as 87-base-pair reads. The source study handled its data this way. Across the 500 to 750 repertoires, a later analysis counted 60 million to 90 million unique TCR beta chains, some 11 million of which were shared by at least two donors. A nearest-neighbor algorithm error-corrected the raw reads and collapsed the reads into unique sequences, merging closely related sequences to remove PCR and sequencing errors. CDR3 sequences were aligned to IMGT reference sequences to assign V, D and J gene segments. Each retained sequence needed at least a six-nucleotide match to both a V gene segment and a J gene segment. A rearrangement was called productive if the CDR3 had no stop codons and remained in frame with V and J, and every other rearrangement was called non-productive. Following IMGT convention, CDR3 was defined as the stretch from the second conserved V-encoded cysteine to the conserved J-encoded phenylalanine. Sequences without an unambiguous match to a single V gene segment were excluded from the earlier analysis of several hundred of the donors. In an earlier analysis of around 590 of the donors, a V segment was called functional when productive rearrangements were above 56.7%, and segregating when the standard deviation between donors exceeded 5%. A statistical classification framework was developed to diagnose cytomegalovirus status using the catalog of TCR beta chain sequences. V and J gene assignment, in a later analysis, came from comparing TCR nucleotide sequences with IMGT/GENE-DB human TR gene sequences. In a later analysis, CDR3 sequences and most-parsimonious VDJ recombination scenarios were assigned using the TCRdist pipeline. In a later analysis, every TCR beta chain was defined by the combination of its CDR3 amino acid sequence and its V-gene family, and reads without a unique V-gene family were dropped. In a later analysis, around 650 highly shared, low-generation-probability nucleotide sequences were removed to address suspected cross-contamination and a sequencing artifact. In a later analysis, a clonal expansion index was calculated for each public chain from normalized within-repertoire ranks of inferred template counts. In a later analysis, generation probabilities were computed using a VDJ recombination model fitted to out-of-frame rearrangements, and the results were checked against IGoR. In a later analysis, TCR-TCR, TCR-HLA and TCR-CMV co-occurrence was scored with hypergeometric tests, and a repertoire-size bias correction was applied to TCR pairs. To estimate false discovery rates, a later analysis permuted the HLA or CMV assignments 20 times. In a later analysis, co-occurring TCRs were grouped with DBSCAN, and TCRdist sequence similarity was added when clustering was performed within HLA-allele-positive subsets. Repertoires with fewer than 30,000 or more than 120,000 public chains, plus five repertoires with anomalous nucleotide sharing, were excluded from co-occurrence clustering. Not all clones reach the TCRdb copy of this immuneACCESS table, which keeps in-frame sequences only. Checked studies attribute under half of the gap to unresolved V genes and leave the rest unexplained. That table gives V, J and clone size, and the DNA gave D and trimming. A total of under 200,000 clones appear in this sample, around 83% of them only once. The ten largest account for 2.5% to 3% of the sample.

Beyond this particular receptor, the publication reports: Most TCR sequences were observed very rarely across donors, whereas some public TCRs were present in many individuals. Three of the identified cytomegalovirus-associated TCR beta chains were confirmed in vitro to be specific for cytomegalovirus antigens. The presence/absence analyses assumed that sequencing depth was roughly uniform across donors, and that assumption may not be true. Broadly in line with IMGT annotations, most TCR beta V segments showed up in productive rearrangements about 87% or about 30% of the time in an earlier analysis of approximately 600 of the donors. According to the authors, the approach could potentially be generalized to other disease states and immunological phenotypes. In this cohort, only TCR beta chains were sequenced, and detectable features were limited by the absence of alpha or paired-chain data. Assigning TCR associations to individual alleles was difficult when HLA alleles, especially DR and DQ, strongly co-occurred. V-gene and J-gene trimming of TCR beta chains was associated with a missense DCLRE1C variant in a later genetic analysis, and the association was replicated in an independent cohort. In a later analysis, TCR association rates were found to vary across HLA loci, with the most associated TCRs seen for DRB1 alleles and the fewest for HLA-C alleles. Correlated functional status among segregating V segments might reflect linkage disequilibrium, but an unknown experimental factor could not be ruled out. At a false discovery rate of 0.05, a later analysis linked roughly 17,000 TCR beta sequences to specific HLA alleles. Compared with the 666-donor mean, donors in an Asian-associated ancestry cluster had fewer N-insertions in productive TCRs, according to a later genetic analysis. Some IMGT-functional V segments, including TRBV6-2 and TRBV6-3, could not be distinguished by the 87-base-pair reads and were therefore excluded. Because HLA typing was unavailable for some donors at each locus, only the typed subset was used in association tests. The classifier was reported to diagnose cytomegalovirus status with high specificity and sensitivity in both the original and validation cohorts. The only immune exposure information available for the cohort was CMV serostatus. In a later analysis, several top co-occurrence clusters were reported to appear linked to parvovirus B19, influenza, CMV and Epstein-Barr virus. According to a later analysis, most CMV-associated TCR beta chains appeared to be HLA-restricted, and the HLA associations seemed to be driven largely by CMV exposure. Some 16 rarely observed V segments, including chromosome 9 orphons, were excluded from the earlier analysis of almost 600 of the donors because counts were too low. A total of 164 TCR beta chains were listed by the study as associated with cytomegalovirus. A further reported finding was that TCR beta sequences accurately predicted the HLA-A and HLA-B alleles for most subjects in the first cohort. A cluster of highly shared sequence variants was judged likely to represent a technical artifact of the sequencing pipeline. A later analysis found that HLA-associated TCR beta chains were more clonally expanded and had lower generation probabilities than equally common non-associated chains.

The chain is made from TRBV11-1 and TRBJ1-2; 7 of the junction bases match TRBD1. This TCR came from a man aged 25-45 years in good health and CMV-seropositive. Specimen: PBMCs. The CDR3 amino acid sequence is: CASSNRGYNGYTF. The bases read TGTGCCAGCAGCAACAGGGGTTACAATGGCTACACCTTC.